Below are 4 T cell receptor beta chains sequenced from a single sample in a study of CD8+ T cells in alopecia areata. cDNA prepared by RNA extraction and subsequent reverse transcription served as the template for sequencing. The assay was immunoSEQ multiplex PCR, and TCRdb's table has in-frame clones only and misses some. The sample yields under 150,000 clones, under 65% seen once. Treatment given: oral pan-JAK inhibitor, 5-10 mg twice daily. This material consisted of CD4+ T cells sorted from blood, taken at week 4, from a patient treated with tofacitinib. The receptors were gathered from a human donor with alopecia areata.

This chain uses TRBV28 with TRBJ2-1, with TRBD2 identical over 7 bases. The CDR3 runs 14 residues. Germline values: CDR1 MDHEN, CDR2 SYDVKM. V lost 6 bases, J lost 3 bases, and 5 bases stayed unmatched. Written as DNA, the CDR3 is TGTGCCAGCAGCGGTGGGGACTACTACAATGAGCAGTTCTTC. Translating gives CASSGGDYYNEQFF.

DNA for the CDR3: TGTGCCAGCAGGGGGTCAGTGGGACAGGGGGACCAAGAGACCCAGTACTTC. Protein: CASRGSVGQGDQETQYF. The chain carries TRBV25-1 and TRBJ2-5, with 11 positions matching TRBD1. V shed 6 bases and J 0 bases; nucleotides not matched to a gene: 9. The CDR3 totals 17 residues. CDR1 MGHDK and CDR2 SYGVNS come from the germline V gene.

This clone was found many times. The chain links TRBV19 to TRBJ1-2, with TRBD1 as a possible D gene (6 bases). V gave up 4 bases and J gave up 7 bases, with 10 bases separating them. Germline V gene sequence: CDR1 LNHDA, CDR2 SQIVND (reference sequence). This CDR3 spans 12 amino acids. In DNA form, the CDR3 reads TGTGCCAGTAGTAACAGGGAGAGTGGCTACACCTTC. Translating gives CASSNRESGYTF.

The chain combines TRBV30 with TRBJ2-3, with 8 bases matching TRBD2. The germline V gene encodes CDR1 GTSNPN and CDR2 SVGIG (reference sequence). The V segment lost 1 base and the J segment 1 base; nucleotides outside the gene matches: 4. The CDR3 loop spans 15 amino acids. CDR3 sequence reads: CAWSGNSGGTDTQYF. The CDR3 nucleotides read TGTGCCTGGAGTGGGAATAGCGGGGGCACAGATACGCAGTATTTT.